These 13 T cell receptor beta chains came from one sample sequenced in a study of long-term antiretroviral therapy in people with HIV (dated by TCRdb to 2021 to 2024). The immunoSEQ hsTCRB v3.0 assay was used at survey level resolution to sequence the TRB variable region. Imported from immuneACCESS, the table was reduced by TCRdb to in-frame sequences with V and J called. These copies leave out some clones; in studies compared against another copy, an unresolved V gene accounts for under half, and the cause of the remainder is not known. The sample table records tens of thousands of clones; around 80% of these occur just once. Of the sample, about 16% falls within the top ten clones. The sample here was unsorted PBMCs, taken around 4.2 years after starting antiretroviral therapy. These receptors were collected from a man aged 25 to 45 with HIV.

The chain's CDR3 is CASSAGGADTEAFF. CDR3 nucleotide sequence: TGTGCCAGCTCCGCAGGGGGCGCGGACACTGAAGCTTTCTTT. The J gene is TRBJ1-1, the V gene TRBV18, with 8 bases fitting TRBD1. V trimming: 6 bases; J trimming: 3 bases; junction bases outside the gene matches: 6. The CDR3 covers 14 residues. Germline V gives CDR1 KGHSH, CDR2 LQKENI. The full variable domain, completed using reference TRBV18 and TRBJ1-1, is NAGVMQNPRHLVRRRGQEARLRCSPMKGHSHVYWYRQLPEEGLKFMVYLQKENIIDESGMPKERFSAEFPKEGPSILRIQQVVRGDSAAYFCASSAGGADTEAFFGQGTRLTVV.

This clone has just one count. V usage is TRBV27 and J usage is TRBJ2-1, with no clear D. Trimming left V 5 bases short and J 0 bases short, with 20 bases between. In germline, CDR1 is MNHEY, CDR2 SMNVEV (reference sequence). The CDR3 length is 18 residues. The CDR3 loop reads CASSPPQYRISSYNEQFF. The CDR3 DNA reads TGTGCCAGCAGTCCGCCTCAATATAGGATCAGCTCCTACAATGAGCAGTTCTTC.

The CDR3 region has the DNA TGCGCCAGCAGCCAAGAAGCGGGGGGCGGCACTGAAGCTTTCTTT. This gives the protein CASSQEAGGGTEAFF. The chain joins TRBV4-3 to TRBJ1-1, with a possible D match to TRBD1 (6 bases). The CDR3 sequence is 15 residues long. V lost 0 bases and J 4 bases, leaving 12 bases between the germline ends. Germline loops: CDR1 LGHNA, CDR2 YSLEER.

This chain joins TRBV7-9 and TRBJ2-6; D could derive from TRBD1 or TRBD2 (5 bases each). The CDR3 has 17 residues. Germline lookup yields CDR1 SEHNR and CDR2 FQNEAQ (reference sequence). Trimming pared 5 bases from V and 1 base from J, leaving 15 bases between. This chain's CDR3 is CASSPGWGPSGANVLTF. The CDR3 nucleotides read TGTGCCAGCAGCCCAGGGTGGGGACCTTCTGGGGCCAACGTCCTGACTTTC.

This chain joins TRBV7-3 and TRBJ2-2, with a weak D call TRBD2 (5 bases). Germline loops: CDR1 SGHTA, CDR2 FQGTGA. The CDR3 spans 13 residues. V gave up 5 bases and J gave up 4 bases, with 8 bases separating them. The CDR3: CASSRDATGELFF. CDR3 nucleotide sequence: TGTGCCAGCAGCCGGGATGCCACCGGGGAGCTGTTTTTT.

This rearrangement joins TRBV30 to TRBJ1-6, with D hard to call. The CDR3 has 17 amino acids. Trimming pared 0 bases from V and 6 bases from J, leaving 18 bases between. CDR1 and CDR2 (germline): GTSNPN, SVGIG (reference sequence). The CDR3 DNA reads as TGTGCCTGGAGTGTAGATGGCCCGAATTTACCTAATTCACCCCTCCACTTT. Translation gives CAWSVDGPNLPNSPLHF.

The chain recombines TRBV5-4 with TRBJ1-2; 7 bases are a match to TRBD1. This CDR3 region has 14 residues. The germline CDR1 and CDR2 sequences are SGHNT and YYREEE (reference sequence). The J segment lost 8 bases and the V segment lost 4 bases, leaving 11 bases of the junction unmatched. Here the CDR3 DNA reads TGTGCCAGCAGCCCAGAAAACAGGGGCGACGGCTACACCTTC. Protein product: CASSPENRGDGYTF. The full variable domain, completed using reference TRBV5-4 and TRBJ1-2, is ETGVTQSPTHLIKTRGQQVTLRCSSQSGHNTVSWYQQALGQGPQFIFQYYREEENGRGNFPPRFSGLQFPNYSSELNVNALELDDSALYLCASSPENRGDGYTFGSGTRLTVV.

The chain's CDR3 is CASSLMDSSPLHF. The DNA for the CDR3 is TGTGCCAGCAGCTTAATGGACAGCTCACCCCTCCACTTT. This rearrangement joins TRBV7-6 to TRBJ1-6, with TRBD1 as a possible D gene (6 bases). CDR3 size: 13 residues. With 2 bases removed from V and 10 bases from J, the gap between germline ends came to 9 bases. Germline V gene data show CDR1 as SGHVS and CDR2 as FNYEAQ.

The chain couples TRBV30 to TRBJ2-7, with 9 bases matching TRBD1. Unmatched junction bases numbered 3, after V lost 5 bases and J lost 1 base. Germline CDR1 GTSNPN, CDR2 SVGIG (reference sequence). The CDR3 is 13 residues long. CDR3 amino acids: CAWETGGSYEQYF. The DNA for the CDR3 is TGTGCCTGGGAGACAGGGGGGTCCTACGAGCAGTACTTC.

In its sample, this clone was seen once. V usage is TRBV6-1 and J usage is TRBJ1-5; a possible D gene is TRBD1 (5 bases). V was shortened by 6 bases and J by 0 bases, with 12 bases between the two germline ends. The CDR3 runs 15 residues. The V gene's germline CDR1 is MNHNS and CDR2 SASEGT. CDR3 in DNA: TGTGCCAGCAGGGTAGACGGACATAGCAATCAGCCCCAGCATTTT. It is translated as CASRVDGHSNQPQHF.

This chain's CDR3 is CASSEILRPHYEQYF. As DNA, the CDR3 is TGTGCCAGCAGTGAAATCCTCCGCCCCCACTACGAGCAGTACTTC. The chain links TRBV6-1 to TRBJ2-7; no firm D call. Germline V gene data show CDR1 as MNHNS and CDR2 as SASEGT. V was cut by 2 bases and J by 3 bases, with 14 bases left in between. This CDR3 is built from 15 residues.

The rearrangement uses TRBV15 and TRBJ2-3; 12 positions agree with TRBD1. Germline trimming cut 1 base from V and 5 bases from J; bases unmatched to any gene: 7. Germline V gene data show CDR1 as LNHNV and CDR2 as YYDKDF (reference sequence). The length of the CDR3 is 17 residues. The DNA of the CDR3 is TGTGCCACCAGCAGAGGAGCGGGACAGGGGGCTATAGATACGCAGTATTTT. It specifies CATSRGAGQGAIDTQYF.

This clone was seen a single time. The rearrangement links TRBV11-2 to TRBJ1-2; D is uncertain. The V gene lost 4 bases and the J gene lost 4 bases, with 7 bases spanning the gap. The V gene's germline CDR1 is SGHAT and CDR2 FQNNGV. This CDR3 contains 12 residues. The CDR3 DNA reads as TGTGCCAGCAGCTCCTACAGCTATGGCTACACCTTC. Its translation is CASSSYSYGYTF.